This TCR beta chain originates from a study of blood T cell repertoires in COVID-19. Individuals aged roughly 18 to 95 years were recruited from approximately 24 US areas. This table comes from immunoSEQ multiplex PCR, and its TCRdb copy is limited to in-frame clones, with some not included. The repertoire holds approximately 250,000 clones, with 88% as singletons. Germline V gives CDR1 SNHLY, CDR2 FYNNEI. Trimming removed 7 bases at V and 3 bases at J, with 13 bases between. This CDR3 is built from 14 residues. The specimen sequenced was PBMCs or T cells enriched from blood (not recorded which). This chain uses TRBV2 with TRBJ2-1, with unresolved D. The sequence was obtained from a woman between 40 and 50 years old with acute COVID-19. This chain's CDR3 is CASKILLYYNEQFF. The CDR3 nucleotides are TGTGCCAGCAAAATTCTCCTTTACTACAATGAGCAGTTCTTC.